This is a list of T cell receptor beta chains from one sample in a study of identical twins. TCRdb itself ran the 5' RACE reads through MiXCR, one entry per CDR3 protein. The sample includes about 690,000 distinct CDR3 sequences, around 6% of them seen just once. What was sequenced was naive T cells sorted from blood. The receptor set was obtained from a man younger than 30 in good health. CDR3s include the opening cysteine and the closing phenylalanine or tryptophan. D genes are given only for firm matches. Some rows mark clone size as missing; the rest say once, few, many or name a class of expanded clone.

j_call | d_call | clone_size | v_call | cdr3_aa | cdr3_nt
TRBJ2-4 | TRBD2 | many | TRBV29-1 | CSVLGLAGGFAKNIQYF | TGCAGCGTCTTAGGACTAGCGGGAGGGTTCGCCAAAAACATTCAGTACTTC
TRBJ2-1 | . | many | TRBV10-3 | CAISAVSTSYNEQFF | TGTGCCATCAGTGCGGTCTCTACATCCTACAATGAGCAGTTCTTC
TRBJ1-5 | . | few | TRBV12-3/TRBV12-4 | CASRASGVQGAQHF | TGTGCCAGCAGGGCTTCAGGGGTTCAAGGGGCCCAGCATTTT
TRBJ1-6 | . | many | TRBV12-3/TRBV12-4 | CASTGWDNSPLHF | TGTGCCTCTACAGGGTGGGATAATTCACCCCTCCACTTT
TRBJ2-2 | TRBD1 | . | TRBV24-1 | CATSDLRQGAFERSGELFF | TGTGCCACCAGTGATTTGCGACAGGGGGCGTTTGAAAGATCCGGGGAGCTGTTTTTT
TRBJ2-2 | . | . | TRBV30 | CAWNSNKEELFF | TGTGCCTGGAACTCCAATAAGGAGGAGCTGTTTTTT
TRBJ2-1 | . | many | TRBV6-6 | CASSYSTYNEQFF | TGTGCCAGCAGTTATTCGACCTACAATGAGCAGTTCTTC
TRBJ1-1 | . | many | TRBV7-9 | CASSLGRGPKNTEAFF | TGTGCCAGCAGCTTAGGTCGGGGACCCAAGAACACTGAAGCTTTCTTT
TRBJ1-1 | . | few | TRBV6-1 | CAITSRDNMNTEAFF | TGTGCCATCACCTCCCGGGACAACATGAACACTGAAGCTTTCTTT
TRBJ1-5 | . | . | TRBV10-3 | CAIWPGPGRGQPQHF | TGTGCCATCTGGCCGGGCCCTGGGAGAGGACAGCCCCAGCATTTT
TRBJ2-7 | TRBD2 | many | TRBV7-2 | CASSLAGLADSYEQYF | TGTGCCAGCAGCTTAGCCGGACTAGCGGACTCCTACGAGCAGTACTTC
TRBJ2-1 | . | many | TRBV7-2 | CASSSTIYNEQFF | TGTGCCAGCAGCTCGACCATCTACAATGAGCAGTTCTTC
TRBJ1-1 | . | . | TRBV20-1 | CSARSPMNTEAFF | TGCAGTGCTAGAAGCCCAATGAACACTGAAGCTTTCTTT
TRBJ2-5 | . | few | TRBV12-3/TRBV12-4 | CASSLPPGPEKETQYF | TGTGCCAGCAGTCTACCCCCAGGGCCGGAGAAAGAGACCCAGTACTTC
TRBJ2-2 | TRBD2 | few | TRBV19 | CASSIVGRDTGELFF | TGTGCCAGTAGTATCGTAGGGAGGGACACCGGGGAGCTGTTTTTT
TRBJ2-1 | . | . | TRBV27 | CASSFPGRAVGEQFF | TGTGCCAGCAGTTTTCCGGGCAGGGCCGTGGGTGAGCAGTTCTTC
TRBJ2-1 | TRBD1 | . | TRBV7-2 | CASSLQGQMVSNEQFF | TGTGCCAGCAGCTTACAGGGACAGATGGTATCCAATGAGCAGTTCTTC
TRBJ2-1 | TRBD2 | few | TRBV10-3 | CATQFGTSGTSNEQFF | TGTGCCACTCAATTTGGGACTAGCGGGACGAGCAATGAGCAGTTCTTC
TRBJ2-7 | TRBD1 | few | TRBV4-1 | CASSQGDRVYPEQYF | TGCGCCAGCAGCCAAGGGGACAGGGTATATCCCGAGCAGTACTTC
TRBJ1-1 | . | many | TRBV6-2/TRBV6-3 | CASSYGEVAIAFF | TGTGCCAGCAGTTATGGTGAGGTGGCAATAGCTTTCTTT
TRBJ2-2 | TRBD1 | few | TRBV4-1 | CASSPSKGTGLTGELFF | TGCGCCAGCAGCCCCTCAAAAGGGACAGGGTTAACCGGGGAGCTGTTTTTT
TRBJ2-3 | . | . | TRBV29-1 | CSGLVDTQYF | TGCAGCGGACTAGTAGATACGCAGTATTTT
TRBJ2-1 | TRBD2 | many | TRBV12-3/TRBV12-4 | CASTNTGTSGSMNEQFF | TGTGCCAGCACCAATACCGGGACTAGCGGGAGTATGAATGAGCAGTTCTTC
TRBJ1-6 | . | many | TRBV4-1 | CASSQERYSPLHF | TGCGCCAGCAGCCAAGAGCGGTATTCACCCCTCCACTTT
TRBJ2-5 | TRBD1 | many | TRBV2 | CASSAGKGAHETQYF | TGTGCCAGCAGCGCCGGGAAGGGGGCGCACGAGACCCAGTACTTC
TRBJ1-2 | TRBD1 | . | TRBV6-4 | CASWGKTGDNYGYTF | TGTGCCAGCTGGGGCAAAACAGGGGACAACTATGGCTACACCTTC
TRBJ2-3 | . | few | TRBV11-2 | CASSHPGSPDTQYF | TGTGCCAGCAGCCACCCGGGTTCGCCAGATACGCAGTATTTT
TRBJ2-5 | . | few | TRBV20-1 | CSARDHEGETQYF | TGCAGTGCTAGAGATCATGAGGGAGAGACCCAGTACTTC
TRBJ2-7 | TRBD1 | . | TRBV7-8 | CASSTGARNYEQYF | TGTGCCAGCAGCACAGGGGCCAGGAACTACGAGCAGTACTTC
TRBJ1-3 | . | many | TRBV11-2 | CASSLPGGPGNTIYF | TGTGCCAGCAGCTTGCCGGGGGGGCCTGGAAACACCATATATTTT
TRBJ2-3 | . | many | TRBV20-1 | CSAPGRGARSTDTQYF | TGCAGTGCTCCTGGCCGGGGCGCCCGTAGCACAGATACGCAGTATTTT
TRBJ2-3 | TRBD2 | many | TRBV7-6 | CASSMGTSGGLGTQYF | TGTGCCAGCAGTATGGGGACTAGCGGTGGCCTCGGTACGCAGTATTTT
TRBJ2-1 | TRBD2 | few | TRBV6-4 | CASALQSSGRNEQFF | TGTGCCAGCGCTCTCCAGTCTAGCGGGAGGAATGAGCAGTTCTTC
TRBJ2-1 | TRBD2 | many | TRBV6-2/TRBV6-3 | CASSYVAGERHEQFF | TGTGCCAGCAGTTACGTCGCGGGAGAACGGCATGAGCAGTTCTTC
TRBJ1-1 | TRBD1 | . | TRBV7-9 | CASSFTGGPGNTEAFF | TGTGCCAGCAGCTTCACAGGGGGTCCTGGGAACACTGAAGCTTTCTTT
TRBJ1-4 | TRBD1 | . | TRBV18 | CASSPGDRVGKLFF | TGTGCCAGCTCACCAGGGGACAGGGTCGGAAAACTGTTTTTT
TRBJ2-5 | TRBD1 | . | TRBV20-1 | CSAKGQVVGETQYF | TGCAGTGCAAAGGGACAGGTGGTAGGGGAGACCCAGTACTTC
TRBJ2-1 | TRBD2 | many | TRBV6-5 | CASSYVLAGVINEQFF | TGTGCCAGCAGTTACGTTCTAGCGGGAGTAATTAATGAGCAGTTCTTC
TRBJ1-1 | TRBD1 | few | TRBV7-9 | CASGTDLGRTEAFF | TGTGCCAGCGGGACAGACTTAGGTAGGACTGAAGCTTTCTTT
TRBJ2-3 | TRBD2 | few | TRBV7-8 | CASSLFGLAEGTDTQYF | TGTGCCAGCAGTCTTTTCGGGCTAGCGGAAGGCACAGATACGCAGTATTTT
TRBJ2-4 | . | few | TRBV20-1 | CSARKVLGGGWAKNIQYF | TGCAGTGCTAGAAAGGTGCTCGGGGGCGGATGGGCCAAAAACATTCAGTACTTC
TRBJ2-1 | . | many | TRBV24-1 | CATSEPPAQSEQFF | TGTGCCACCAGTGAACCCCCGGCCCAGAGTGAGCAGTTCTTC